The 30 T cell receptor beta chains below were found in one sample sequenced in a study of T cells in Graves' hyperthyroidism and ophthalmopathy. Amplification targeted TCR beta CDR3 regions from RNA transcripts. HTBI primers were employed in a first-round RT-PCR of the TCR CDR3. TCRdb fed the multiplex PCR reads into MiXCR, producing one record per CDR3 protein. Here the sample spans around 690,000 distinct CDR3 sequences, about 18% being singletons. Sample: blood. The receptors originated from a man aged 50 to 59 with Graves' hyperthyroidism.

The rearrangement joins TRBV9 to TRBJ2-7, with D possibly being TRBD1 or TRBD2 (5 bases each). V was pared by 4 bases and J by 0 bases, with 20 bases between. The CDR3 sequence is 17 residues long. Germline loops: CDR1 SGDLS, CDR2 YYNGEE. The CDR3 coding sequence is TGTGCCAGCAGCCCCTCGCCAGGGCGGGTTGACTCCTACGAGCAGTACTTC. Amino acids: CASSPSPGRVDSYEQYF.

This clonotype was detected a few times. The chain combines TRBV28 with TRBJ2-4; D is possibly TRBD1 or TRBD2 (5 bases each). V dropped 1 base and J dropped 6 bases, with 10 bases sitting between them. The germline gives CDR1 MDHEN, CDR2 SYDVKM. This CDR3 has 14 amino acids. The CDR3 spells CASSLFRDGNIQYF. The DNA for the CDR3 is TGTGCCAGCAGTTTATTCCGGGACGGAAACATTCAGTACTTC. The full variable domain, its missing parts supplied by reference TRBV28 and TRBJ2-4, is DVKVTQSSRYLVKRTGEKVFLECVQDMDHENMFWYRQDPGLGLRLIYFSYDVKMKEKGDIPEGYSVSREKKERFSLILESASTNQTSMYLCASSLFRDGNIQYFGAGTRLSVL.

The CDR3 loop is CASSWTGTGVLGAKNIQYF. The CDR3 DNA is TGTGCCAGCAGCTGGACCGGGACAGGGGTGTTAGGAGCCAAAAACATTCAGTACTTC. The chain is built from TRBV5-6 and TRBJ2-4; 10 bases are shared with TRBD1. V shed 3 bases, J shed 0 bases, and the junction held 12 bases outside the gene matches. The CDR3 extends over 19 amino acids. The germline gives CDR1 SGHDT, CDR2 YYEEEE.

This clonotype appeared many times. J is TRBJ2-7 and V is TRBV11-1; tentative D call: TRBD2 (6 bases). This CDR3 spans 16 amino acids. Germline-derived CDR1 and CDR2 are SGHAT and FQDESV (reference sequence). Between the trimmed V and J ends, which lost 5 bases and 0 bases, there was a span of 17 bases. The CDR3 DNA sequence: TGTGCCAGCAGCCAGCCCGGGGACTCAGCCTCCTACGAGCAGTACTTC. It yields the protein CASSQPGDSASYEQYF.

This clonotype was seen many times. Here the CDR3 reads CSVAPRRTSGAAKNIQYF. DNA for the CDR3: TGCAGTGTTGCCCCCCGGAGGACTAGCGGGGCAGCCAAAAACATTCAGTACTTC. The rearrangement links TRBV20-1 to TRBJ2-4; 12 bases are a match to TRBD2. The germline gives CDR1 DFQATT, CDR2 SNEGSKA (reference sequence). The CDR3 contains 18 residues. J gave up 0 bases and V 7 bases, and 13 bases lay outside the gene matches.

The chain joins TRBV30 to TRBJ2-1, with D uncertain. V was trimmed by 0 bases and J by 9 bases, leaving 12 bases between them. The CDR3 runs to 13 residues. Germline V gene sequence: CDR1 GTSNPN, CDR2 SVGIG (reference sequence). The CDR3 coding sequence is TGTGCCTGGAGTGTCTTAGAAGAAACTGAGCAGTTCTTC. Amino acids: CAWSVLEETEQFF.

This clonotype was counted between two and nine times. The chain is built from TRBV3-1 and TRBJ1-1, with a tentative D call TRBD1 (6 bases). V was trimmed by 3 bases and J by 6 bases, leaving 11 bases between them. This CDR3 region has 13 residues. Per the germline V gene, CDR1 is LGHDT and CDR2 is YNNKEL (reference sequence). CDR3 sequence: CASSHRTVSEAFF. The CDR3 nucleotides read TGTGCCAGCAGCCACAGGACAGTCTCTGAAGCTTTCTTT. Full variable domain (rest looked up from reference TRBV3-1 and TRBJ1-1): DTAVSQTPKYLVTQMGNDKSIKCEQNLGHDTMYWYKQDSKKFLKIMFSYNNKELIINETVPNRFSPKSPDKAHLNLHINSLELGDSAVYFCASSHRTVSEAFFGQGTRLTVV.

A few counts support this clonotype. This may be a read error: a much more frequent sequence differs by one nucleotide. This chain connects TRBV2 to TRBJ1-2; 7 nucleotides agree with TRBD1. Unmatched junction bases numbered 12, after V lost 11 bases and J lost 0 bases. This CDR3 region has 15 residues. Germline CDR1 SNHLY, CDR2 FYNNEI. The CDR3, as DNA: TGTGCCGGACCTGCCGGGACAGCGACTAACTATGGCTACACCTTC. It encodes CAGPAGTATNYGYTF.

The rearrangement joins TRBV19 to TRBJ1-1; TRBD1 matches at 7 bases. This CDR3 contains 13 residues. Trimming took 3 bases from V and 8 from J; bases not matched to a gene: 6. Germline V lookup: CDR1 LNHDA, CDR2 SQIVND (reference sequence). The CDR3, as DNA: TGTGCCAGTAGTATGGCGGAGGACAGGGAAGCTTTCTTT. The encoded protein is CASSMAEDREAFF.

The chain joins TRBV19 to TRBJ1-5; D is unclear. Germline CDR1 reads LNHDA; CDR2 reads SQIVND (reference sequence). This CDR3 has 13 residues. Trimming took 0 bases from V and 4 from J, leaving 4 bases between them. The CDR3: CASSIETNQPQHF. CDR3 nucleotide sequence: TGTGCCAGTAGTATAGAGACAAATCAGCCCCAGCATTTT. Full variable domain (missing parts from reference TRBV19 and TRBJ1-5): DGGITQSPKYLFRKEGQNVTLSCEQNLNHDAMYWYRQDPGQGLRLIYYSQIVNDFQKGDIAEGYSVSREKKESFPLTVTSAQKNPTAFYLCASSIETNQPQHFGDGTRLSIL.

This clonotype was counted a few times. One end of the junction is discordant with germline, which a read error may explain. The rearrangement joins TRBV2 to TRBJ2-2; D might be TRBD1 or TRBD2, each matching 5 bases. CDR3 length equals 16 residues. Germline loops: CDR1 SNHLY, CDR2 FYNNEI. CDR3: CAGSESGPSGPGELFF. The CDR3 DNA reads as TGTGCCGGCAGTGAATCGGGACCCAGTGGGCCCGGGGAGCTGTTTTTT.

The chain couples TRBV10-2 to TRBJ2-3, with 9 bases matching TRBD2. Trimming took 7 bases from V and 4 from J; bases not matched to a gene: 15. CDR3 length: 17 amino acids. The germline V gene encodes CDR1 WSHSY and CDR2 SAAADI. DNA of the CDR3: TGCGCCAGCACCGCGGCGGGAGCGGGAGGCGGCCCAGATACGCAGTATTTT. This codes for CASTAAGAGGGPDTQYF.

This clonotype occurred a few times. The chain joins TRBV28 to TRBJ1-1; D remains unclear. Germline-derived CDR1 and CDR2 are MDHEN and SYDVKM. Trimming removed 2 bases at V and 4 bases at J, with 14 bases between. The CDR3 sequence is 15 residues long. CDR3 region: CASSLRGFEGTEAFF. CDR3 DNA sequence: TGTGCCAGCAGTTTACGAGGGTTCGAGGGCACTGAAGCTTTCTTT.

Many counts were recorded for this clonotype. The J gene is TRBJ2-7, the V gene TRBV28, with no clear D. V dropped 1 base and J dropped 2 bases, with 12 bases sitting between them. Germline-derived CDR1 and CDR2 are MDHEN and SYDVKM. This CDR3 comprises 15 residues. The CDR3 loop is CASSLFGSNAYEQYF. CDR3 nucleotide sequence: TGTGCCAGCAGTTTATTCGGATCTAACGCCTACGAGCAGTACTTC.

This clonotype came up many times. This chain links TRBV7-3 with TRBJ2-1; TRBD2 matches at 13 bases. The germline CDR1 and CDR2 sequences are SGHTA and FQGTGA. J lost 8 bases, V lost 4 bases, and 5 bases had no gene match. The CDR3 contains 15 residues. Here the CDR3 DNA reads TGTGCCAGCAGCTACGGGACTAGCGGGACCGATGAGCAGTTCTTC. Translating gives CASSYGTSGTDEQFF.

This clonotype has a count of ten or more. The chain links TRBV9 to TRBJ1-1; D unclear. Germline V gene sequence: CDR1 SGDLS, CDR2 YYNGEE. V was cut by 0 bases and J by 1 base, with 7 bases left in between. The CDR3 runs to 14 residues. DNA of the CDR3: TGTGCCAGCAGCGTAGTCCAGGAGAACACTGAAGCTTTCTTT. This sequence encodes CASSVVQENTEAFF.

This clonotype was seen a handful of times. This chain links TRBV7-3 with TRBJ2-1; TRBD2 matches 7 bases. The CDR3 length is 15 residues. The V gene end was trimmed by 2 bases and the J gene end by 2 bases; junction bases not matched to a gene: 3. CDR1 is SGHTA and CDR2 is FQGTGA in the germline V gene. This CDR3 reads CASSLLAVTYNEQFF. For the CDR3, the DNA is TGTGCCAGCAGCTTACTAGCGGTAACCTACAATGAGCAGTTCTTC. Full variable domain (missing parts from reference TRBV7-3 and TRBJ2-1): GAGVSQTPSNKVTEKGKYVELRCDPISGHTALYWYRQSLGQGPEFLIYFQGTGAADDSGLPNDRFFAVRPEGSVSTLKIQRTERGDSAVYLCASSLLAVTYNEQFFGPGTRLTVL.

Note on this clonotype: A much larger clonotype is one base distant, so this may be a read error. V and J are TRBV28 and TRBJ1-3; TRBD1 matches at 9 bases. CDR1 is MDHEN, CDR2 SYDVKM, per germline. This CDR3 spans 16 amino acids. The CDR3 reads CASSSRQGVAGNTICF. In DNA form, the CDR3 reads TGTGCCAGCAGTTCCCGACAGGGGGTCGCTGGAAACACCATATGTTTT.

CDR3 residues: CASSPRGVVDTIYF. In DNA, the CDR3 is TGTGCCAGCTCACCACGCGGCGTTGTCGACACCATATATTTT. The gene calls are TRBV18 and TRBJ1-3, with D unclear. Germline values: CDR1 KGHSH, CDR2 LQKENI. This CDR3 region has 14 residues. Trimming removed 1 base at V and 8 bases at J, with 12 bases between.

This clonotype was found a few times. The J gene is TRBJ1-1, the V gene TRBV19; unclear D gene. The V and J ends lost 8 bases and 0 bases respectively, with 10 bases between them. The CDR3 extends over 13 amino acids. Germline-derived CDR1 and CDR2 are LNHDA and SQIVND (reference sequence). In DNA form, the CDR3 reads TGTGCCAGTGGAATAGCATTGAACACTGAAGCTTTCTTT. Residues: CASGIALNTEAFF.

J is TRBJ2-2 and V is TRBV7-3; TRBD1 matches at 7 bases. CDR1 SGHTA and CDR2 FQGTGA come from the germline V gene. CDR3 size: 17 residues. After removal of 6 bases from V and 3 bases from J, the junction contained 13 bases not matched to a gene. CDR3 protein: CASSRRTGMGDTGELFF. The CDR3 DNA is TGTGCCAGCAGTCGGCGGACAGGCATGGGAGACACCGGGGAGCTGTTTTTT. The variable domain in full, with the rest retrieved from reference TRBV7-3 and TRBJ2-2, is GAGVSQTPSNKVTEKGKYVELRCDPISGHTALYWYRQSLGQGPEFLIYFQGTGAADDSGLPNDRFFAVRPEGSVSTLKIQRTERGDSAVYLCASSRRTGMGDTGELFFGEGSRLTVL.

This clonotype was seen at least ten times. V is TRBV11-3 and J is TRBJ2-7, with 8 positions matching TRBD2. Germline CDR1 and CDR2: SGHNT and YENEEA. The CDR3 has 16 amino acids. The ends lost 8 bases at V and 0 bases at J; junction bases unmatched: 12. CDR3 residues: CASAGASGRSSYEQYF. DNA for the CDR3: TGTGCCAGCGCGGGGGCTAGCGGGCGGAGCTCCTACGAGCAGTACTTC.

This clonotype was observed a handful of times. The genes are TRBV9 and TRBJ1-2; unclear D gene. Trimming cost V 3 bases and J 3 bases, with 3 bases left between them. Germline assignment: CDR1 SGDLS and CDR2 YYNGEE. This CDR3 comprises 11 residues. The DNA for the CDR3 is TGTGCCAGCAGCGGCTACTATGGCTACACCTTC. Encoded protein: CASSGYYGYTF. Together with reference TRBV9 and TRBJ1-2, the CDR3 gives the full variable domain: DSGVTQTPKHLITATGQRVTLRCSPRSGDLSVYWYQQSLDQGLQFLIQYYNGEERAKGNILERFSAQQFPDLHSELNLSSLELGDSALYFCASSGYYGYTFGSGTRLTVV.

This clonotype has ten or more counts. The chain uses TRBV9 and TRBJ1-1, with 9 bases matching TRBD1. The CDR3 totals 16 residues. Germline V CDR1 and CDR2: SGDLS, YYNGEE. Germline trimming cut 7 bases from V and 0 bases from J; bases unmatched to any gene: 10. The CDR3, as DNA: TGTGCCAGCTCACCCTTAACAGGGGGCATGAACACTGAAGCTTTCTTT. Amino acids: CASSPLTGGMNTEAFF.

This clonotype was detected ten times or more. The chain links TRBV11-2 to TRBJ2-5; possible D gene TRBD1, 7 bases. Per the germline V gene, CDR1 is SGHAT and CDR2 is FQNNGV. V was pared by 4 bases and J by 5 bases, with 17 bases between. CDR3 size: 15 residues. The CDR3 DNA follows: TGTGCCAGCAGCTGGGGGGACAGACTGCGGGAGACCCAGTACTTC. It codes for CASSWGDRLRETQYF.

This sequence joins TRBV20-1 and TRBJ2-1; 11 nucleotides align to TRBD2. V trimming: 3 bases; J trimming: 11 bases; junction bases outside the gene matches: 9. CDR3 length equals 14 residues. The germline V gene encodes CDR1 DFQATT and CDR2 SNEGSKA (reference sequence). The CDR3 DNA reads as TGCAGTGCTAGCGAGACTAGCGGGACAGAGAAGCAGTTCTTC. It is translated as CSASETSGTEKQFF.

This clonotype was seen a few times. The CDR3 is CASSTRGGPDGYTF. The DNA for the CDR3 is TGTGCCAGTAGTACCCGAGGTGGTCCGGATGGCTACACCTTC. The V call is TRBV19, the J call TRBJ1-2; D unresolved. Germline V gene lookup returns CDR1 LNHDA and CDR2 SQIVND (reference sequence). Trimming pared 4 bases from V and 6 bases from J, leaving 15 bases between. The CDR3 runs to 14 residues.

This clonotype was detected ten times or more. The V call is TRBV28, the J call TRBJ1-1; D is undetermined. This CDR3 has 11 residues. The germline V gene encodes CDR1 MDHEN and CDR2 SYDVKM. The V gene lost 6 bases and the J gene lost 3 bases, with 5 bases spanning the gap. For the CDR3, the DNA is TGTGCCAGCAGCTTGGACACTGAAGCTTTCTTT. Translation: CASSLDTEAFF.

This clonotype has a count of ten or more. This chain uses TRBV10-3 with TRBJ1-2; a weak D match, TRBD1 (6 bases). Germline loops: CDR1 ENHRY, CDR2 SYGVKD. V was shortened by 3 bases and J by 8 bases, with 13 bases between the two germline ends. This CDR3 region has 13 residues. The CDR3 is CAISEEGGRGYTF. In DNA, the CDR3 is TGTGCCATCAGTGAAGAGGGGGGGAGAGGCTACACCTTC.

With regard to this clonotype: At one end the junction does not follow the germline gene, possibly because of a read error. The chain carries TRBV18 and TRBJ1-2, with D possibly TRBD1 on 6 matching bases. Germline V gene lookup returns CDR1 KGHSH and CDR2 LQKENI. The CDR3 has 17 residues. The CDR3 sequence: CASSPQGIGVGDYGYTF. The CDR3 DNA follows: TGTGCCAGCTCTCCACAGGGTATTGGAGTGGGGGACTATGGCTACACCTTC.